Listed below are T cell receptor beta chains from one sample, sequenced in a study of beta chain features in type 1 diabetes. TCRdb's copy holds only in-frame clones and misses some; the assay was immunoSEQ multiplex PCR. The table has roughly 140,000 clones, over 9% seen once. The sequenced sample was central memory CD4+ T cells from blood. These receptors all stem from a young man with type 1 diabetes. CDR3s include the opening cysteine and the closing phenylalanine or tryptophan. Fields, in order: clone size, V gene, J gene, D gene, CDR3 DNA, CDR3 protein. A D gene is named only where the DNA matches it firmly. Rows give clone size only sometimes, using once, few, many, or a class for an expanded clone.

many,TRBV10-3,TRBJ2-2,TRBD2,TGTGCCATCAGTGAGGGACTAGCAATAAACACCGGGGAGCTGTTTTTT,CAISEGLAINTGELFF
few,TRBV2,TRBJ2-1,TRBD2,TGTGCCAGCAGAAAACTAGCGGGAGTAGGAAATGAGCAGTTCTTC,CASRKLAGVGNEQFF
few,TRBV5-6,TRBJ2-7,TRBD2,TGTGCCAGCAGCCGGCGGGAGGGCCTTTCCTACGAGCAGTACTTC,CASSRREGLSYEQYF
few,TRBV2,TRBJ2-7,-,TGTGCCAGCGGCGACCCGGGAACCATTTACGAGCAGTACTTC,CASGDPGTIYEQYF
-,TRBV4-2,TRBJ2-1,-,TGTGCCAGCAGCCAAGATCCCGGGAGAAGCTCCTACAATGAGCAGTTCTTC,CASSQDPGRSSYNEQFF
-,TRBV21-1,TRBJ2-7,-,TGTGCCAGCAGCACGAGGGGGGACAGGGGTACCTACGAGCAGTACTTC,CASSTRGDRGTYEQYF
few,TRBV28,TRBJ2-3,TRBD2,TGTGCCAGCAGTTTAAGTCGGGGACTAGCGGGAGATACGCAGTATTTT,CASSLSRGLAGDTQYF
-,TRBV23-1,TRBJ2-1,TRBD2,TGCGCCAGCAGTCAATCGGGGACTACAAACTCCTACAATGAGCAGTTCTTC,CASSQSGTTNSYNEQFF
few,TRBV6-6,TRBJ1-5,-,TGTGCCAGCAGCCAACAGGGAAGCAATCAGCCCCAGCATTTT,CASSQQGSNQPQHF
few,TRBV11-2,TRBJ1-3,-,TGTGCCAGCAGCCCCCGTCGTGGAAACACCATATATTTT,CASSPRRGNTIYF
-,TRBV28,TRBJ2-5,TRBD1,TGTGCCAGCAGTTCCGGACAGGGGGCACAAGAGACCCAGTACTTC,CASSSGQGAQETQYF
-,TRBV4-2,TRBJ2-1,TRBD2,TGTGCCAGCAGCCAGCAGACCGGGAGGGCCCTTTACAATGAGCAGTTCTTC,CASSQQTGRALYNEQFF
-,TRBV5-6,TRBJ1-2,TRBD1,TGTGCCAGCAGCTTCGCGGGACAGGGATTTAACTATGGCTACACCTTC,CASSFAGQGFNYGYTF
few,TRBV28,TRBJ2-3,-,TGTGCCAGCAGCCCCAACTACGGCGATACGCAGTATTTT,CASSPNYGDTQYF
-,TRBV6-5,TRBJ2-3,-,TGTGCCAGCAGGTTCGGGAGTCAGGATACGCAGTATTTT,CASRFGSQDTQYF
-,TRBV1,TRBJ2-6,-,TGCACCAGCAGTCTGGGCCGTTTGTGCACAAGTCGGGCCAACGTCCTGACTTTC,CTSSLGRLCTSRANVLTF
few,TRBV30,TRBJ2-1,TRBD2,TGTGCCTGGAGTAAACTAGCGGGAATCAATGAGCAGTTCTTC,CAWSKLAGINEQFF
-,TRBV20-1,TRBJ1-1,TRBD1,TGCACCTCGGGACAGAGTGAAGCTTTCTTT,CTSGQSEAFF
few,TRBV11-2,TRBJ2-7,-,TGTGCCAGCAGCTTAACCCATAGTGGCTACGAGCAGTACTTC,CASSLTHSGYEQYF
few,TRBV28,TRBJ2-1,-,TGTGCCAGCACCCGACAGGTGGGCAATGAGCAGTTCTTC,CASTRQVGNEQFF
few,TRBV30,TRBJ1-3,TRBD1,TGTGCCTGGGGGCGGACAGGATTCTCTGGAAACACCATATATTTT,CAWGRTGFSGNTIYF
few,TRBV29-1,TRBJ2-4,-,TGCAGCGTTGAAGATTCGTTATTGAAAAACATTCAGTACTTC,CSVEDSLLKNIQYF
-,TRBV28,TRBJ2-1,TRBD1,TGTGCCAGCAGCGGACAGGGGTTTAAGTTCTTC,CASSGQGFKFF
few,TRBV9,TRBJ1-2,-,TGTGCCAGCAGCGTAGAGGCGGGAGAGGGCTATGGCTACACCTTC,CASSVEAGEGYGYTF
few,TRBV18,TRBJ2-2,-,TGTGCCAGCTCACCGGGGGCTCAGACCGGGGAGCTGTTTTTT,CASSPGAQTGELFF
-,TRBV7-9,TRBJ2-1,-,TGTGCCAGCAGCCCCCGTGGCGGGACCTACAATGAGCAGTTCTTC,CASSPRGGTYNEQFF
-,TRBV5-4,TRBJ1-2,-,TGTGCCAGCAGCTTGGACCGGGGTGACTACACCTTC,CASSLDRGDYTF
few,TRBV4-1,TRBJ2-1,-,TGCGCCAGCAGCCAAGATCATCCGCGCGGGGAGCAGTTCTTC,CASSQDHPRGEQFF
few,TRBV29-1,TRBJ2-7,TRBD1,TGCAGCGTTGAGTTGGACAGGGGTAGTGAGCAGTACTTC,CSVELDRGSEQYF
few,TRBV7-2,TRBJ2-7,TRBD1,TGTGCCAGCAGTCACCACCCGGGACAGGGGGCTTTAGAGCAGTACTTC,CASSHHPGQGALEQYF
-,TRBV5-6,TRBJ2-1,-,TGTGCCAGCAGTCTCGTTTACAATGAGCAGTTCTTC,CASSLVYNEQFF
few,TRBV7-3,TRBJ2-5,-,TGTGCCAGCAGCTCCTCGGGACTGTCTGGGGAGACCCAGTACTTC,CASSSSGLSGETQYF